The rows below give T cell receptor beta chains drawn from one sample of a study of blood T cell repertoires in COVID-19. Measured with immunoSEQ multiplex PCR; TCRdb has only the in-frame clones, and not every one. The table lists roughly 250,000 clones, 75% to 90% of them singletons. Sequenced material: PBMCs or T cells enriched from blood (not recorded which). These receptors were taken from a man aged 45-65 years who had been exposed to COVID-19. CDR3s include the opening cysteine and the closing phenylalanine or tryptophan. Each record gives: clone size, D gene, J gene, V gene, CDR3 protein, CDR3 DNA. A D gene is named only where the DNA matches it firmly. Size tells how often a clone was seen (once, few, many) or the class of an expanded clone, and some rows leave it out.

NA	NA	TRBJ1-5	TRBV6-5	CASSYWGDGPQHF	TGTGCCAGCAGTTACTGGGGAGATGGGCCCCAGCATTTT
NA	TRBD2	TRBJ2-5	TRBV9	CASGTSAYQETQYF	TGTGCCAGCGGGACTAGCGCGTACCAAGAGACCCAGTACTTC
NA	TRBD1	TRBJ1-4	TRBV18	CASSPGQGNKKLFF	TGTGCCAGCTCACCGGGACAGGGGAATAAAAAACTGTTTTTT
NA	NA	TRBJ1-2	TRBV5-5	CASSHDGLYGYTF	TGTGCCAGCAGTCACGACGGACTATATGGCTACACCTTC
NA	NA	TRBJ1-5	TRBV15	CATSREFTGNQPQHF	TGTGCCACCAGCAGAGAGTTTACAGGGAATCAGCCCCAGCATTTT
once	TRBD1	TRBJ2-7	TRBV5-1	CASSLALTTGEEQYF	TGCGCCAGCAGCTTGGCGCTCACGACAGGGGAAGAGCAGTACTTC
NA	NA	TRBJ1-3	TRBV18	CASSPSSAGSGGNTIYF	TGTGCCAGCTCACCATCGTCTGCAGGGTCCGGAGGAAACACCATATATTTT
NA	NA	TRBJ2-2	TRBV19	CASSFQEHTGELFF	TGTGCCAGTAGTTTTCAGGAACACACCGGGGAGCTGTTTTTT
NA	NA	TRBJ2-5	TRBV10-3	CATGQQRKETQYF	TGTGCCACCGGACAGCAACGTAAAGAGACCCAGTACTTC
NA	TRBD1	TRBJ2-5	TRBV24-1	CATSDQTGGVETQYF	TGTGCCACCAGTGACCAAACAGGGGGCGTAGAGACCCAGTACTTC
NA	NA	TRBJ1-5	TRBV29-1	CSAQQGVGQPQHF	TGCAGCGCTCAACAGGGAGTCGGGCAGCCCCAGCATTTT
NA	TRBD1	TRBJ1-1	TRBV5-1	CASSPGQGPEAFF	TGCGCCAGCAGCCCGGGACAGGGCCCTGAAGCTTTCTTT
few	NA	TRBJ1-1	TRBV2	CASKAGTSNTEAFF	TGTGCCAGCAAGGCGGGGACTTCGAACACTGAAGCTTTCTTT
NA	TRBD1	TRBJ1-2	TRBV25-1	CASSGQGGSYGYTF	TGTGCCAGCAGTGGACAGGGAGGTTCTTATGGCTACACCTTC
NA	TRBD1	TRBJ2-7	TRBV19	CASSTRYRGYVEEQYF	TGTGCCAGTAGTACCCGATACAGGGGGTACGTCGAAGAGCAGTACTTC
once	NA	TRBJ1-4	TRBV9	CASSLLATNEKLFF	TGTGCCAGCAGCTTACTTGCAACTAATGAAAAACTGTTTTTT
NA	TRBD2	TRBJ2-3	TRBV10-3	CAISESAGREGPYF	TGTGCCATCAGTGAGTCAGCGGGGCGGGAAGGGCCGTATTTT
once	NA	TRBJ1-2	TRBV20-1	CSASPGVDYGYTF	TGCAGTGCTAGTCCCGGGGTTGACTATGGCTACACCTTC
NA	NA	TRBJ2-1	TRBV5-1	CASSMTDSDYNEQFF	TGCGCCAGCAGCATGACCGACAGCGACTACAATGAGCAGTTCTTC
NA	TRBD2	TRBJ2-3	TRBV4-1	CASSPRLAPSTDTQYF	TGCGCCAGCAGCCCTAGACTAGCGCCGAGCACAGATACGCAGTATTTT
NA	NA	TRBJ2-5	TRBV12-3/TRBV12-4	CASSPLRQETQYF	TGTGCCAGCAGCCCCTTGAGGCAAGAGACCCAGTACTTC
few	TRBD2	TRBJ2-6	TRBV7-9	CASSTGLAGGPSYKSGANVLTF	TGTGCCAGCAGCACCGGACTAGCGGGAGGGCCTTCATATAAGTCTGGGGCCAACGTCCTGACTTTC
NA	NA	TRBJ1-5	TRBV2	CASSNSNSNQPQHF	TGTGCCAGCAGTAACAGCAATAGCAATCAGCCCCAGCATTTT
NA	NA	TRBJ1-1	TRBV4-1	CASSQVGTTALEAFF	TGCGCCAGCAGCCAAGTCGGCACGACAGCGCTTGAAGCTTTCTTT
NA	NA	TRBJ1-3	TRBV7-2	CASSPLGSGNTIYF	TGTGCCAGCAGCCCCCTAGGCTCTGGAAACACCATATATTTT
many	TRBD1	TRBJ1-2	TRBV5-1	CASSLKTGGLGGGYTF	TGCGCCAGCAGCTTGAAGACAGGGGGATTGGGCGGAGGCTACACCTTC
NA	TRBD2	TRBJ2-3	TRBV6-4	CASTRGTSGTDTQYF	TGTGCCAGCACCCGAGGGACTAGCGGCACAGATACGCAGTATTTT
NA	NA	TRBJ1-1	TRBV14	CASSQSRNTEAFF	TGTGCCAGCAGCCAATCTCGGAACACTGAAGCTTTCTTT
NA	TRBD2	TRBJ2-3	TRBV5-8	CASSSGLAESTDTQYF	TGTGCCAGCAGCTCCGGACTAGCGGAGAGCACAGATACGCAGTATTTT
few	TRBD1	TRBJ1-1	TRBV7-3	CASSSAGGVTEAFF	TGTGCCAGCAGCTCCGCAGGGGGCGTCACTGAAGCTTTCTTT
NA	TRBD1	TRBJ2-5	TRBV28	CASSFPGTGITETQYF	TGTGCCAGCAGTTTCCCCGGGACAGGGATTACAGAGACCCAGTACTTC
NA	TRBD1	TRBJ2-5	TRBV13	CASSPSPGQGEETQYF	TGTGCCAGCAGCCCTTCCCCGGGACAGGGCGAAGAGACCCAGTACTTC
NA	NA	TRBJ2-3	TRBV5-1	CASSPLGGRDTQYF	TGCGCCAGCAGCCCTCTAGGGGGAAGAGATACGCAGTATTTT
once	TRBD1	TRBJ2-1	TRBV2	CASMWDRVADEQFF	TGTGCCAGCATGTGGGACAGGGTAGCGGATGAGCAGTTCTTC
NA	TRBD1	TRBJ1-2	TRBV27	CASSSTGFYGYTF	TGTGCCAGCAGTTCGACAGGGTTCTATGGCTACACCTTC
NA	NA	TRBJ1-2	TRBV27	CASSFYAGSGYTF	TGTGCCAGCAGTTTTTATGCGGGGAGTGGCTACACCTTC
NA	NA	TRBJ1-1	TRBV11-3	CASKSPGPLSDTEAFF	TGTGCCAGCAAATCGCCAGGGCCTCTTTCAGACACTGAAGCTTTCTTT